These T cell receptor beta chains were read from a single sample in a study of early T cells in non-severe SARS-CoV-2 infection. MiXCR was run by TCRdb on the 5' RACE reads, yielding one entry per CDR3 protein. Among roughly 61,000 distinct CDR3 sequences listed, about a tenth were seen once. The sample was whole blood. The source of these receptors is an adult who was a healthcare worker with PCR-confirmed SARS-CoV-2 infection or an uninfected control (not recorded which). Each CDR3 is given with its conserved first and last residue. The order of the fields is J gene, clone size, V gene, CDR3 protein. Where a row states a size, it is once, few, many or the class of an expanded clone; other rows omit it.

J gene: TRBJ1-3
clone size: .
V gene: TRBV7-9
CDR3 protein: CASSPPHRVGNTIYF

J gene: TRBJ2-5
clone size: .
V gene: TRBV29-1
CDR3 protein: CSVGTGQETQYF

J gene: TRBJ2-3
clone size: few
V gene: TRBV11-2
CDR3 protein: CASSLTSGSTQYF

J gene: TRBJ2-3
clone size: .
V gene: TRBV6-5
CDR3 protein: CASRWGGTDTQYF

J gene: TRBJ2-3
clone size: many
V gene: TRBV7-3
CDR3 protein: CASSLNLDTQYF

J gene: TRBJ1-5
clone size: few
V gene: TRBV7-2
CDR3 protein: CASKLDRGSHQPQHF

J gene: TRBJ2-5
clone size: many
V gene: TRBV20-1
CDR3 protein: CSARGLAQETQYF

J gene: TRBJ2-1
clone size: many
V gene: TRBV14
CDR3 protein: CASSQVTGQPEQFF

J gene: TRBJ2-1
clone size: many
V gene: TRBV15
CDR3 protein: CATSKLAGGSNEQFF

J gene: TRBJ2-3
clone size: few
V gene: TRBV29-1
CDR3 protein: CSVEWVRGPDTQYF

J gene: TRBJ1-2
clone size: many
V gene: TRBV5-5
CDR3 protein: CASSYRTGDYGYTF

J gene: TRBJ2-3
clone size: many
V gene: TRBV6-5
CDR3 protein: CASSSGTGDTQYF

J gene: TRBJ2-6
clone size: few
V gene: TRBV15
CDR3 protein: CATSRDSGANVLTF

J gene: TRBJ1-1
clone size: .
V gene: TRBV2
CDR3 protein: CASRNSAGGTEAFF

J gene: TRBJ2-3
clone size: many
V gene: TRBV7-2
CDR3 protein: CASSLQGGAQYF

J gene: TRBJ1-2
clone size: many
V gene: TRBV12-3/TRBV12-4
CDR3 protein: CASNQGGYGYTF

J gene: TRBJ1-2
clone size: .
V gene: TRBV7-9
CDR3 protein: CASSLGEGWYGYTF

J gene: TRBJ1-5
clone size: .
V gene: TRBV19
CDR3 protein: CASSISPTDRGVGNQPQHF

J gene: TRBJ1-2
clone size: few
V gene: TRBV20-1
CDR3 protein: CSATDREYGYTF

J gene: TRBJ2-3
clone size: .
V gene: TRBV30
CDR3 protein: CAWSRAGDTDTQYF

J gene: TRBJ1-4
clone size: many
V gene: TRBV7-6
CDR3 protein: CASSRNNEKLFF

J gene: TRBJ1-1
clone size: many
V gene: TRBV20-1
CDR3 protein: CSASATGTGGGEAFF

J gene: TRBJ2-5
clone size: few
V gene: TRBV29-1
CDR3 protein: CSALQETQYF

J gene: TRBJ2-1
clone size: few
V gene: TRBV6-5
CDR3 protein: CASSYRWSGGGNEQFF

J gene: TRBJ1-1
clone size: many
V gene: TRBV7-2
CDR3 protein: CASSARPLNTEAFF

J gene: TRBJ2-5
clone size: .
V gene: TRBV11-3
CDR3 protein: CASSPGVYLQETQYF

J gene: TRBJ1-2
clone size: many
V gene: TRBV6-1
CDR3 protein: CASSEALLRRDTF

J gene: TRBJ2-1
clone size: few
V gene: TRBV7-2
CDR3 protein: CASSLASLGEQFF

J gene: TRBJ1-4
clone size: many
V gene: TRBV7-9
CDR3 protein: CASSLVRGPNEKLFF

J gene: TRBJ2-1
clone size: .
V gene: TRBV28
CDR3 protein: CASSLLGQVHNEQFF

J gene: TRBJ2-5
clone size: many
V gene: TRBV11-2
CDR3 protein: CASSFRTSGGLPDGTQYF

J gene: TRBJ1-2
clone size: many
V gene: TRBV29-1
CDR3 protein: CSVGSGRYGYTF

J gene: TRBJ1-2
clone size: .
V gene: TRBV30
CDR3 protein: CAWSSLGARDGYTF

J gene: TRBJ2-3
clone size: many
V gene: TRBV20-1
CDR3 protein: CSAREASGDTQYF

J gene: TRBJ2-5
clone size: .
V gene: TRBV10-3
CDR3 protein: CAVSTQETQYF

J gene: TRBJ2-1
clone size: .
V gene: TRBV10-1
CDR3 protein: CASSESRTTDEQFF

J gene: TRBJ1-5
clone size: many
V gene: TRBV2
CDR3 protein: CASMAGEMVNQPQHF

J gene: TRBJ2-7
clone size: .
V gene: TRBV5-1
CDR3 protein: CASSPPGRASYEQYF

J gene: TRBJ2-5
clone size: .
V gene: TRBV29-1
CDR3 protein: CSVDGSGGIQETQYF

J gene: TRBJ2-3
clone size: .
V gene: TRBV12-3/TRBV12-4
CDR3 protein: CASSLAPIVVLPTDTQYF

J gene: TRBJ1-2
clone size: .
V gene: TRBV15
CDR3 protein: CATSRDRNGYTF

J gene: TRBJ2-3
clone size: few
V gene: TRBV6-4
CDR3 protein: CASSEGTTTDTQYF

J gene: TRBJ2-2
clone size: .
V gene: TRBV11-2
CDR3 protein: CASSTTRGVNGELFF

J gene: TRBJ2-1
clone size: .
V gene: TRBV10-3
CDR3 protein: CAISGPGVDRVLNEQFF

J gene: TRBJ1-3
clone size: few
V gene: TRBV6-5
CDR3 protein: CASSYSIIGNTIYF

J gene: TRBJ2-3
clone size: many
V gene: TRBV9
CDR3 protein: CASSVATTAPGLAGVNTDTQYF

J gene: TRBJ1-4
clone size: many
V gene: TRBV20-1
CDR3 protein: CSALQETGEKLFF

J gene: TRBJ2-3
clone size: many
V gene: TRBV11-2
CDR3 protein: CASSLELGIMSTDTQYF

J gene: TRBJ2-3
clone size: .
V gene: TRBV10-3
CDR3 protein: CAIMAQGADTQYF

J gene: TRBJ1-4
clone size: .
V gene: TRBV30
CDR3 protein: CAWRTLGEKLFF

J gene: TRBJ2-7
clone size: .
V gene: TRBV18
CDR3 protein: CASSPPPGMAEQYF

J gene: TRBJ2-1
clone size: many
V gene: TRBV12-3/TRBV12-4
CDR3 protein: CASSLGGPNEQFF

J gene: TRBJ2-7
clone size: .
V gene: TRBV9
CDR3 protein: CASSVTGTARSYEQYF

J gene: TRBJ2-7
clone size: few
V gene: TRBV6-5
CDR3 protein: CASRGMTGYEQYF

J gene: TRBJ1-1
clone size: .
V gene: TRBV27
CDR3 protein: CASSFLGIGGEAFF